This is a list of T cell receptor beta chains from one sample in a study of blood T cell repertoires in COVID-19. The table came from immunoSEQ multiplex PCR; TCRdb's copy has only in-frame clones and leaves some out. Of roughly 33,000 clones listed, approximately 81% were seen once; the top ten hold approximately 14%. The sequencing sample was made of peripheral blood. These receptors all come from a human donor with acute or convalescent COVID-19. The donor label of this sample is uncertain. Both conserved end residues are part of each CDR3. Each record gives: V gene, J gene, D gene, CDR3 protein. D genes are given only for firm matches.

v_call: TRBV28; j_call: TRBJ2-3; d_call: TRBD2; cdr3_aa: CAGGGSADTQYF
v_call: TRBV2; j_call: TRBJ2-4; d_call: -; cdr3_aa: CASTPGWTSNIQYF
v_call: TRBV9; j_call: TRBJ2-7; d_call: TRBD1; cdr3_aa: CASSVDPGQVSPEQYF
v_call: TRBV29-1; j_call: TRBJ2-1; d_call: -; cdr3_aa: CSAAVTEQSVF
v_call: TRBV5-4; j_call: TRBJ2-1; d_call: TRBD1; cdr3_aa: CASSYEQGYNEQFF
v_call: TRBV6-2/TRBV6-3; j_call: TRBJ1-5; d_call: -; cdr3_aa: CASSHHGRGGNQPQHF
v_call: TRBV7-6; j_call: TRBJ1-1; d_call: -; cdr3_aa: CASSLGWATGSTEAFF
v_call: TRBV4-3; j_call: TRBJ2-3; d_call: TRBD2; cdr3_aa: CASSHRTSGRVGDTQYF
v_call: TRBV30; j_call: TRBJ2-5; d_call: TRBD2; cdr3_aa: CAWRGLAGIQETQYF
v_call: TRBV5-1; j_call: TRBJ1-2; d_call: TRBD1; cdr3_aa: CASSWGQPRDGYTF
v_call: TRBV4-1; j_call: TRBJ2-1; d_call: -; cdr3_aa: CASSHSDSLNEQFF
v_call: TRBV2; j_call: TRBJ1-1; d_call: -; cdr3_aa: CASTLTRDTKRDTEAFF
v_call: TRBV6-5; j_call: TRBJ2-7; d_call: -; cdr3_aa: CASSYSASAYEQYF
v_call: TRBV7-2; j_call: TRBJ2-7; d_call: TRBD2; cdr3_aa: CASSLSGTYEQYF
v_call: TRBV24-1; j_call: TRBJ1-2; d_call: TRBD1; cdr3_aa: CATSDNRGGDGYTF
v_call: TRBV18; j_call: TRBJ1-2; d_call: -; cdr3_aa: CASSPRDKGSAGYTF
v_call: TRBV5-1; j_call: TRBJ1-6; d_call: -; cdr3_aa: CASSPTDNSPLHF
v_call: TRBV5-4; j_call: TRBJ2-3; d_call: -; cdr3_aa: CASSLDASGTDTQYF
v_call: TRBV18; j_call: TRBJ2-2; d_call: TRBD2; cdr3_aa: CASSPQTAGGNTGELFF
v_call: TRBV7-2; j_call: TRBJ1-6; d_call: -; cdr3_aa: CASSLVRGGSPLHF
v_call: TRBV6-2/TRBV6-3; j_call: TRBJ1-5; d_call: TRBD1; cdr3_aa: CASSRTGGWGNQPQHF
v_call: TRBV27; j_call: TRBJ2-1; d_call: TRBD2; cdr3_aa: CASSTRTSGSLPFRNEQFF
v_call: TRBV27; j_call: TRBJ2-1; d_call: TRBD2; cdr3_aa: CASSEGLAGFNEQFF
v_call: TRBV19; j_call: TRBJ2-1; d_call: TRBD2; cdr3_aa: CASSMTGGITYNEQFF
v_call: TRBV6-6; j_call: TRBJ2-1; d_call: TRBD2; cdr3_aa: CASSKRGSLQNEQFF
v_call: TRBV2; j_call: TRBJ1-5; d_call: -; cdr3_aa: CASSYDGLNQPQHF
v_call: TRBV18; j_call: TRBJ2-3; d_call: -; cdr3_aa: CASSPISSTDTQYF
v_call: TRBV7-6; j_call: TRBJ2-1; d_call: TRBD1; cdr3_aa: CASSAGQGLTYNEQFF
v_call: TRBV2; j_call: TRBJ2-7; d_call: -; cdr3_aa: CASSEGPQEEQYF
v_call: TRBV4-3; j_call: TRBJ2-7; d_call: TRBD1; cdr3_aa: CASSQDRQGVRVEQYF
v_call: TRBV28; j_call: TRBJ1-2; d_call: -; cdr3_aa: CASSASTRGYTF